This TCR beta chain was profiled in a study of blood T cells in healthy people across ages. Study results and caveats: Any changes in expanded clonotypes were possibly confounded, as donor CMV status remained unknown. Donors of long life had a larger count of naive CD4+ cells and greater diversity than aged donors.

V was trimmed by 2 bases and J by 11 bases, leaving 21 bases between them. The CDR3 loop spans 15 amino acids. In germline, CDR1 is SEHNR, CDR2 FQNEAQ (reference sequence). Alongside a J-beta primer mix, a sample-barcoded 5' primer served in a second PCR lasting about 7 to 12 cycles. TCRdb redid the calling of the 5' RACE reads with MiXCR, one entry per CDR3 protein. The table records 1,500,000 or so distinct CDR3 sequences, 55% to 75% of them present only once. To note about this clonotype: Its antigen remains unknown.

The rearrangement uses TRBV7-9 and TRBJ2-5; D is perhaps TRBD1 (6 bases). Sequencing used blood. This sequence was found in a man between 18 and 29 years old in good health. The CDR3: CASSLFKTGKVEQYF. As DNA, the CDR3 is TGTGCCAGCAGCTTATTTAAGACAGGCAAGGTGGAGCAGTACTTC.